The entry below gives a single TCR beta chain sequence along with its context. Antigen: not known. Trimming took 4 bases from V and 5 from J, leaving 6 bases between them. Germline CDR1 and CDR2: MNHEY and SVGAGI. The CDR3 contains 13 residues. Whereas donors were nominally healthy upon sampling, unrecorded immune exposures were probable. The data stem from a study of cytomegalovirus exposure and HLA in healthy donors. Study conclusions and caveats: It was likely that a cluster of highly shared sequence variants was a sequencing artifact. Researchers reported that a few CMV-associated chains were confirmed in vitro as CMV antigen-specific. Being indistinguishable, some V segments were excluded, TRBV6-2 and TRBV6-3 among them.

The PCR had 60 Vbeta and 13 Jbeta primers. Clones were read by immunoSEQ multiplex PCR, and TCRdb kept only the in-frame ones, dropping some. The sample has 150,000 or so clones; around three quarters are singletons. This chain uses TRBV6-5 with TRBJ1-6; D call uncertain. This clonotype was sampled from a woman in her 40s in good health and CMV-seronegative. Sequencing used PBMCs. In DNA, the CDR3 is TGTGCCAGCAGTTCACTAAATAATTCACCCCTCCACTTT. It yields the protein CASSSLNNSPLHF.